These 32 T cell receptor beta chains were sequenced from one sample in a study of Ad26.COV2.S vaccination and SARS-CoV-2 variants (dated by TCRdb to 2020 to 2022). The treatment or condition label here, explained by the study, means: roughly 20 received Ad26.COV2.S at low or high dose, single or two shots; roughly 5 received placebo; per-sample allocation not given. Repertoires of vaccine and placebo recipients were sequenced from samples taken on day 63 after the first injection. The receptor library was made with the immunoSEQ multiplex PCR assay. Here the immuneACCESS table is served through TCRdb, limited to in-frame sequences with V and J called. Missing clones are a known gap in these copies; in checked studies unresolved V genes cover under half, and the rest lacks a known reason. For this sample there are 350,000 to 500,000 clones; around 91% appear just once. The ten top clones hold about 4.5% of the sample.

The sequencing used peripheral blood, collected in a trial of Ad26.COV2.S vaccine versus placebo. The receptors come from a person aged 18-60 years who received the Ad26.COV2.S COVID-19 vaccine or a placebo.

The chain employs TRBV4-1 and TRBJ1-6; D call uncertain. V was pared by 1 base and J by 12 bases, with 10 bases between. The CDR3 totals 13 residues. In germline, CDR1 is MGHRA, CDR2 YSYEKL. The CDR3 sequence: CASSQGGREPLHF. In nucleotides, the CDR3 is TGCGCCAGCAGCCAAGGAGGGAGGGAACCCCTCCACTTT.

The chain links TRBV7-3 to TRBJ2-1; 7 bases agree with TRBD1. V shed 3 bases, J shed 1 base, and the junction held 3 bases outside the gene matches. The CDR3 is 15 amino acids. Per the germline V gene, CDR1 is SGHTA and CDR2 is FQGTGA. CDR3 nucleotide sequence: TGTGCCAGCAGCTTTGACAGGGCGTCCTACAATGAGCAGTTCTTC. Amino acid sequence: CASSFDRASYNEQFF.

The chain has TRBV24-1 and TRBJ2-1; TRBD2 matches at 8 bases. V lost 2 bases and J lost 12; bases outside the gene matches: 5. Per the germline V gene, CDR1 is KGHDR and CDR2 is SFDVKD. This CDR3 is built from 13 residues. DNA of the CDR3: TGTGCCACCAGTGATTATGGGGGACTAGGGCAGTTCTTC. This translates into CATSDYGGLGQFF.

The rearrangement links TRBV12-3 or TRBV12-4 to TRBJ2-2; D is undetermined. The CDR3 has 13 residues. V was trimmed by 6 bases and J by 3 bases, leaving 8 bases between them. The CDR3 DNA sequence: TGTGCCAGCAGACTAACAGACACCGGGGAGCTGTTTTTT. Protein sequence: CASRLTDTGELFF.

This clone showed up just a few times. This chain links TRBV3-1 (or the pseudogene TRBV3-2) with TRBJ1-6; 9 nucleotides match TRBD1. Germline CDR1 and CDR2: LGHDT and YNNKEL (reference sequence). Trimming took 3 bases from V and 9 from J; bases not matched to a gene: 3. The CDR3 runs to 14 residues. The CDR3 DNA follows: TGTGCCAGCAGCCAGGGACAGGGTAGTTCACCCCTCCACTTT. Translated, it gives CASSQGQGSSPLHF.

The CDR3 DNA sequence: TGTGCCAGCATGTCCTCGGGCTTGGCTGGAAACACCATATATTTT. Its protein product is CASMSSGLAGNTIYF. This sequence joins TRBV2 and TRBJ1-3; D is uncertain. V was trimmed by 7 bases and J by 2 bases, leaving 15 bases between them. CDR1 is SNHLY, CDR2 FYNNEI, per germline. This CDR3 has 15 residues.

CDR3 protein: CASSLAYNYEQYF. For the CDR3, the DNA is TGTGCCAGCAGCTTGGCATATAACTACGAGCAGTACTTC. J is TRBJ2-7 and V is TRBV7-6; D remains unclear. With 3 bases removed from V and 3 bases from J, the gap between germline ends came to 9 bases. This CDR3 has 13 amino acids. Per germline, CDR1 SGHVS and CDR2 FNYEAQ.

This clone was found once. V is TRBV18 and J is TRBJ2-5, with D unclear. Trimming cost V 2 bases and J 5 bases, with 12 bases left between them. CDR3 length: 14 residues. Germline lookup yields CDR1 KGHSH and CDR2 LQKENI. CDR3 bases: TGTGCCAGCTCACCATCGGACGTGCGCGAGACCCAGTACTTC. Protein: CASSPSDVRETQYF.

This chain links TRBV15 with TRBJ2-4; a possible D gene is TRBD1 (6 bases). The CDR3 runs 16 residues. The germline CDR1 and CDR2 sequences are LNHNV and YYDKDF (reference sequence). Trimming pared 1 base from V and 3 bases from J, leaving 13 bases between. CDR3 sequence reads: CATSRGTEVYKNIQYF. As DNA, the CDR3 is TGTGCCACCAGCAGAGGGACAGAAGTCTACAAAAACATTCAGTACTTC.

The rearrangement joins TRBV28 to TRBJ2-7; possible D gene TRBD1, 6 bases. Trimming took 11 bases from V and 3 from J, leaving 14 bases between them. CDR1 MDHEN and CDR2 SYDVKM come from the germline V gene. The CDR3 contains 12 residues. CDR3 region: CASRDTIYEQYF. The CDR3 bases are TGTGCCTCCCGGGACACAATCTACGAGCAGTACTTC.

This rearrangement joins TRBV27 to TRBJ2-2; 9 bases agree with TRBD2. The germline V gene has CDR1 MNHEY and CDR2 SMNVEV (reference sequence). The CDR3 has 14 residues. The V segment lost 2 bases and the J segment 6 bases; nucleotides outside the gene matches: 1. CDR3 nucleotide sequence: TGTGCCAGCAGTTTAGCGGGAGGGCCCGGGGAGCTGTTTTTT. As protein: CASSLAGGPGELFF.

The rearrangement uses TRBV2 and TRBJ1-1, with D maybe TRBD1 (5 bases). Germline V gene data show CDR1 as SNHLY and CDR2 as FYNNEI. This CDR3 has 13 amino acids. V lost 4 bases, J lost 1 base, and 7 bases lay in between. In DNA form, the CDR3 reads TGTGCCAGCAGTGGACAGCAGAACACTGAAGCTTTCTTT. Translation: CASSGQQNTEAFF.

Details on this clone: The junction and the germline gene differ at one end; a read error may be behind it. V gene TRBV7-3 combines with J gene TRBJ2-1, with 8 bases that match TRBD2. The CDR3 contains 15 residues. From germline, CDR1 is SGHTA and CDR2 FQGTGA. The CDR3 reads CASSTAGGNYNEQFF. CDR3 coding DNA: TGCGCCAGCAGCACGGCGGGGGGAAATTACAATGAGCAGTTCTTC.

The gene calls are TRBV15 and TRBJ2-2; TRBD1 matches at 8 bases. CDR1 is LNHNV and CDR2 is YYDKDF in the germline V gene (reference sequence). V trimming: 0 bases; J trimming: 6 bases; junction bases outside the gene matches: 3. This CDR3 spans 15 amino acids. This CDR3 is CATSRDPGGPGELFF. As DNA, the CDR3 is TGTGCCACCAGCAGAGATCCAGGGGGCCCCGGGGAGCTGTTTTTT.

DNA of the CDR3: TGTGCCAGCAGCTTAGGTGGGGGAGGTTATTTCGAGCAGTACTTC. Its protein is CASSLGGGGYFEQYF. V and J are TRBV7-8 and TRBJ2-7, with D maybe TRBD2 (6 bases). The CDR3 spans 15 residues. Germline values: CDR1 SGHVS, CDR2 FQNEAQ. V was trimmed by 1 base and J by 6 bases, leaving 16 bases between them.

The chain joins TRBV28 to TRBJ2-1, with 9 bases matching TRBD2. With 6 bases clipped from V and 9 bases from J, the junction kept 9 bases outside the gene matches. CDR3 length: 14 amino acids. Germline V gene sequence: CDR1 MDHEN, CDR2 SYDVKM. The DNA for the CDR3 is TGTGCCAGCAGGCCTGGACTAGCGATAGGTGAGCAGTTCTTC. It translates to CASRPGLAIGEQFF.

This chain uses TRBV14 with TRBJ2-1; no clear D. CDR3 length equals 14 residues. The V gene lost 1 base and the J gene lost 4 bases, with 8 bases spanning the gap. Germline V lookup: CDR1 SGHDN, CDR2 FVKESK. This CDR3 reads CASSQGARYNEQFF. CDR3 DNA: TGTGCCAGCAGCCAAGGGGCAAGATACAATGAGCAGTTCTTC.

The chain employs TRBV5-1 and TRBJ1-2, with TRBD1 as a possible D gene (6 bases). Germline V gene lookup returns CDR1 SGHRS and CDR2 YFSETQ. The V gene lost 5 bases and the J gene lost 8 bases, with 16 bases spanning the gap. This CDR3 has 13 amino acids. CDR3 coding DNA: TGCGCCAGCAGTCCGGGGGCGCTGGGGGGCTACACCTTC. This encodes CASSPGALGGYTF.

CDR3 sequence: CASKLAGGLPYNEQFF. The CDR3 nucleotides read TGTGCCAGTAAGCTAGCGGGAGGCCTTCCCTACAATGAGCAGTTCTTC. This chain uses TRBV19 with TRBJ2-1; 11 bases fit TRBD2. V gave up 7 bases and J gave up 2 bases; unmatched junction bases: 7. Germline CDR1 is LNHDA and CDR2 is SQIVND (reference sequence). The CDR3 has 16 residues.

The chain combines TRBV29-1 with TRBJ2-1, with 7 bases identical to TRBD2. The V gene's germline CDR1 is SQVTM and CDR2 ANQGSEA. The CDR3 contains 19 residues. J was trimmed by 0 bases and V by 0 bases; bases with no gene match: 14. Here the CDR3 DNA reads TGCAGCGTTGAAGATGGGAAGGAACTAGCGACCCTCTCCTACAATGAGCAGTTCTTC. Translating it yields CSVEDGKELATLSYNEQFF.

This clone was found once. V is TRBV6-5 and J is TRBJ2-1; no clear D. Trimming left V 6 bases short and J 6 bases short, with 12 bases between. CDR3 length: 13 amino acids. CDR1 and CDR2 (germline): MNHEY, SVGAGI. DNA of the CDR3: TGTGCCAGCAGACGCGACCCTTCCAATGAGCAGTTCTTC. Translation gives CASRRDPSNEQFF.

J is TRBJ2-1 and V is TRBV3-1 (or the pseudogene TRBV3-2); 11 bases fit TRBD2. CDR1 and CDR2 (germline): LGHDT, YNNKEL (reference sequence). The CDR3 has 16 amino acids. V shed 5 bases, J shed 7 bases, and the junction held 10 bases outside the gene matches. The CDR3 is CASSSRLAGRGNEQFF. CDR3 sequence (DNA): TGTGCCAGCAGCTCCAGACTAGCGGGAAGGGGGAATGAGCAGTTCTTC.

This clone was seen just once. This chain connects TRBV7-2 to TRBJ2-5; D gene uncertain. The germline gives CDR1 SGHTA, CDR2 FQGNSA. This CDR3 comprises 14 residues. The V end was cut by 4 bases, the J end by 4 bases, with 13 bases between. CDR3 sequence: CASSSLAMGETQYF. The CDR3 nucleotides read TGTGCCAGCAGCTCCCTCGCAATGGGAGAGACCCAGTACTTC.

V gene TRBV7-9 combines with J gene TRBJ2-6; D remains ambiguous. The V end lost 1 base, the J end lost 4 bases, and 17 bases lay between the germline ends. Per germline, CDR1 SEHNR and CDR2 FQNEAQ (reference sequence). CDR3 length: 18 residues. The CDR3 coding sequence is TGTGCCAGCAGCTTAGGAGGCGGCTTTATTAGAGGGGCCAACGTCCTGACTTTC. Its protein product is CASSLGGGFIRGANVLTF.

The chain employs TRBV27 and TRBJ1-5, with D unclear. Trimming removed 5 bases at V and 0 bases at J, with 11 bases between. Per germline, CDR1 MNHEY and CDR2 SMNVEV (reference sequence). The length of the CDR3 is 15 residues. The CDR3 DNA reads as TGTGCCAGCAGTCCCCAGAAATATAGCAATCAGCCCCAGCATTTT. Translated: CASSPQKYSNQPQHF.

The rearrangement uses TRBV7-9 and TRBJ2-3; 7 bases map to TRBD2. V gave up 1 base and J gave up 6 bases; unmatched junction bases: 7. From germline, CDR1 is SEHNR and CDR2 FQNEAQ (reference sequence). The CDR3 contains 15 residues. The CDR3 DNA is TGTGCCAGCAGCTTAGATTGGCGGGAGACGGATACGCAGTATTTT. As protein: CASSLDWRETDTQYF.

This sequence joins TRBV6-5 and TRBJ2-7; D is ambiguous. The CDR3 spans 12 residues. Germline V gene sequence: CDR1 MNHEY, CDR2 SVGAGI. Trimming left V 6 bases short and J 4 bases short, with 10 bases between. The CDR3 protein is CASRPERYEQYF. DNA for the CDR3: TGTGCCAGCAGGCCCGAAAGGTACGAGCAGTACTTC.

The chain joins TRBV2 to TRBJ2-3; D is uncertain. Between the trimmed V and J ends, which lost 5 bases and 2 bases, there was a span of 23 bases. Germline V CDR1 and CDR2: SNHLY, FYNNEI. The CDR3 totals 18 residues. As DNA, the CDR3 is TGTGCCAGCAGTACCACCTCAGTGGGGATTCGACACACAGATACGCAGTATTTT. Residues: CASSTTSVGIRHTDTQYF.

This clone came up once. The chain couples TRBV2 to TRBJ1-5; no reliable D call. Germline CDR1 is SNHLY and CDR2 is FYNNEI. The CDR3 totals 14 residues. V gave up 7 bases and J gave up 0 bases, with 10 bases separating them. The CDR3 loop is CASKPLYSNQPQHF. The CDR3 DNA reads TGTGCCAGCAAGCCCCTATATAGCAATCAGCCCCAGCATTTT.

This chain connects TRBV7-8 to TRBJ2-5; TRBD1 is a possible D gene (5 bases). The CDR3 covers 14 residues. With 5 bases removed from V and 1 base from J, the gap between germline ends came to 11 bases. Germline V lookup: CDR1 SGHVS, CDR2 FQNEAQ. The CDR3 DNA sequence: TGTGCCAGCAGCCGAGGACAAATCCAAGAGACCCAGTACTTC. This codes for CASSRGQIQETQYF.

The chain combines TRBV14 with TRBJ2-7; 10 nucleotides agree with TRBD2. The V gene's germline CDR1 is SGHDN and CDR2 FVKESK. V lost 0 bases to trimming and J lost 5 bases; unmatched junction nucleotides: 10. The CDR3 has 17 amino acids. CDR3 region: CASSQDLLAGESHEQYF. The CDR3 DNA follows: TGTGCCAGCAGCCAAGATCTCCTAGCGGGAGAGTCCCACGAGCAGTACTTC.

CDR3 amino acids: CASSFGTGDSPLHF. The CDR3 nucleotides are TGTGCCAGCAGCTTCGGGACAGGCGATTCACCCCTCCACTTT. This chain connects TRBV5-4 to TRBJ1-6; 8 bases line up with TRBD1. From germline, CDR1 is SGHNT and CDR2 YYREEE (reference sequence). CDR3 length: 14 amino acids. V lost 2 bases and J lost 8; bases outside the gene matches: 3.